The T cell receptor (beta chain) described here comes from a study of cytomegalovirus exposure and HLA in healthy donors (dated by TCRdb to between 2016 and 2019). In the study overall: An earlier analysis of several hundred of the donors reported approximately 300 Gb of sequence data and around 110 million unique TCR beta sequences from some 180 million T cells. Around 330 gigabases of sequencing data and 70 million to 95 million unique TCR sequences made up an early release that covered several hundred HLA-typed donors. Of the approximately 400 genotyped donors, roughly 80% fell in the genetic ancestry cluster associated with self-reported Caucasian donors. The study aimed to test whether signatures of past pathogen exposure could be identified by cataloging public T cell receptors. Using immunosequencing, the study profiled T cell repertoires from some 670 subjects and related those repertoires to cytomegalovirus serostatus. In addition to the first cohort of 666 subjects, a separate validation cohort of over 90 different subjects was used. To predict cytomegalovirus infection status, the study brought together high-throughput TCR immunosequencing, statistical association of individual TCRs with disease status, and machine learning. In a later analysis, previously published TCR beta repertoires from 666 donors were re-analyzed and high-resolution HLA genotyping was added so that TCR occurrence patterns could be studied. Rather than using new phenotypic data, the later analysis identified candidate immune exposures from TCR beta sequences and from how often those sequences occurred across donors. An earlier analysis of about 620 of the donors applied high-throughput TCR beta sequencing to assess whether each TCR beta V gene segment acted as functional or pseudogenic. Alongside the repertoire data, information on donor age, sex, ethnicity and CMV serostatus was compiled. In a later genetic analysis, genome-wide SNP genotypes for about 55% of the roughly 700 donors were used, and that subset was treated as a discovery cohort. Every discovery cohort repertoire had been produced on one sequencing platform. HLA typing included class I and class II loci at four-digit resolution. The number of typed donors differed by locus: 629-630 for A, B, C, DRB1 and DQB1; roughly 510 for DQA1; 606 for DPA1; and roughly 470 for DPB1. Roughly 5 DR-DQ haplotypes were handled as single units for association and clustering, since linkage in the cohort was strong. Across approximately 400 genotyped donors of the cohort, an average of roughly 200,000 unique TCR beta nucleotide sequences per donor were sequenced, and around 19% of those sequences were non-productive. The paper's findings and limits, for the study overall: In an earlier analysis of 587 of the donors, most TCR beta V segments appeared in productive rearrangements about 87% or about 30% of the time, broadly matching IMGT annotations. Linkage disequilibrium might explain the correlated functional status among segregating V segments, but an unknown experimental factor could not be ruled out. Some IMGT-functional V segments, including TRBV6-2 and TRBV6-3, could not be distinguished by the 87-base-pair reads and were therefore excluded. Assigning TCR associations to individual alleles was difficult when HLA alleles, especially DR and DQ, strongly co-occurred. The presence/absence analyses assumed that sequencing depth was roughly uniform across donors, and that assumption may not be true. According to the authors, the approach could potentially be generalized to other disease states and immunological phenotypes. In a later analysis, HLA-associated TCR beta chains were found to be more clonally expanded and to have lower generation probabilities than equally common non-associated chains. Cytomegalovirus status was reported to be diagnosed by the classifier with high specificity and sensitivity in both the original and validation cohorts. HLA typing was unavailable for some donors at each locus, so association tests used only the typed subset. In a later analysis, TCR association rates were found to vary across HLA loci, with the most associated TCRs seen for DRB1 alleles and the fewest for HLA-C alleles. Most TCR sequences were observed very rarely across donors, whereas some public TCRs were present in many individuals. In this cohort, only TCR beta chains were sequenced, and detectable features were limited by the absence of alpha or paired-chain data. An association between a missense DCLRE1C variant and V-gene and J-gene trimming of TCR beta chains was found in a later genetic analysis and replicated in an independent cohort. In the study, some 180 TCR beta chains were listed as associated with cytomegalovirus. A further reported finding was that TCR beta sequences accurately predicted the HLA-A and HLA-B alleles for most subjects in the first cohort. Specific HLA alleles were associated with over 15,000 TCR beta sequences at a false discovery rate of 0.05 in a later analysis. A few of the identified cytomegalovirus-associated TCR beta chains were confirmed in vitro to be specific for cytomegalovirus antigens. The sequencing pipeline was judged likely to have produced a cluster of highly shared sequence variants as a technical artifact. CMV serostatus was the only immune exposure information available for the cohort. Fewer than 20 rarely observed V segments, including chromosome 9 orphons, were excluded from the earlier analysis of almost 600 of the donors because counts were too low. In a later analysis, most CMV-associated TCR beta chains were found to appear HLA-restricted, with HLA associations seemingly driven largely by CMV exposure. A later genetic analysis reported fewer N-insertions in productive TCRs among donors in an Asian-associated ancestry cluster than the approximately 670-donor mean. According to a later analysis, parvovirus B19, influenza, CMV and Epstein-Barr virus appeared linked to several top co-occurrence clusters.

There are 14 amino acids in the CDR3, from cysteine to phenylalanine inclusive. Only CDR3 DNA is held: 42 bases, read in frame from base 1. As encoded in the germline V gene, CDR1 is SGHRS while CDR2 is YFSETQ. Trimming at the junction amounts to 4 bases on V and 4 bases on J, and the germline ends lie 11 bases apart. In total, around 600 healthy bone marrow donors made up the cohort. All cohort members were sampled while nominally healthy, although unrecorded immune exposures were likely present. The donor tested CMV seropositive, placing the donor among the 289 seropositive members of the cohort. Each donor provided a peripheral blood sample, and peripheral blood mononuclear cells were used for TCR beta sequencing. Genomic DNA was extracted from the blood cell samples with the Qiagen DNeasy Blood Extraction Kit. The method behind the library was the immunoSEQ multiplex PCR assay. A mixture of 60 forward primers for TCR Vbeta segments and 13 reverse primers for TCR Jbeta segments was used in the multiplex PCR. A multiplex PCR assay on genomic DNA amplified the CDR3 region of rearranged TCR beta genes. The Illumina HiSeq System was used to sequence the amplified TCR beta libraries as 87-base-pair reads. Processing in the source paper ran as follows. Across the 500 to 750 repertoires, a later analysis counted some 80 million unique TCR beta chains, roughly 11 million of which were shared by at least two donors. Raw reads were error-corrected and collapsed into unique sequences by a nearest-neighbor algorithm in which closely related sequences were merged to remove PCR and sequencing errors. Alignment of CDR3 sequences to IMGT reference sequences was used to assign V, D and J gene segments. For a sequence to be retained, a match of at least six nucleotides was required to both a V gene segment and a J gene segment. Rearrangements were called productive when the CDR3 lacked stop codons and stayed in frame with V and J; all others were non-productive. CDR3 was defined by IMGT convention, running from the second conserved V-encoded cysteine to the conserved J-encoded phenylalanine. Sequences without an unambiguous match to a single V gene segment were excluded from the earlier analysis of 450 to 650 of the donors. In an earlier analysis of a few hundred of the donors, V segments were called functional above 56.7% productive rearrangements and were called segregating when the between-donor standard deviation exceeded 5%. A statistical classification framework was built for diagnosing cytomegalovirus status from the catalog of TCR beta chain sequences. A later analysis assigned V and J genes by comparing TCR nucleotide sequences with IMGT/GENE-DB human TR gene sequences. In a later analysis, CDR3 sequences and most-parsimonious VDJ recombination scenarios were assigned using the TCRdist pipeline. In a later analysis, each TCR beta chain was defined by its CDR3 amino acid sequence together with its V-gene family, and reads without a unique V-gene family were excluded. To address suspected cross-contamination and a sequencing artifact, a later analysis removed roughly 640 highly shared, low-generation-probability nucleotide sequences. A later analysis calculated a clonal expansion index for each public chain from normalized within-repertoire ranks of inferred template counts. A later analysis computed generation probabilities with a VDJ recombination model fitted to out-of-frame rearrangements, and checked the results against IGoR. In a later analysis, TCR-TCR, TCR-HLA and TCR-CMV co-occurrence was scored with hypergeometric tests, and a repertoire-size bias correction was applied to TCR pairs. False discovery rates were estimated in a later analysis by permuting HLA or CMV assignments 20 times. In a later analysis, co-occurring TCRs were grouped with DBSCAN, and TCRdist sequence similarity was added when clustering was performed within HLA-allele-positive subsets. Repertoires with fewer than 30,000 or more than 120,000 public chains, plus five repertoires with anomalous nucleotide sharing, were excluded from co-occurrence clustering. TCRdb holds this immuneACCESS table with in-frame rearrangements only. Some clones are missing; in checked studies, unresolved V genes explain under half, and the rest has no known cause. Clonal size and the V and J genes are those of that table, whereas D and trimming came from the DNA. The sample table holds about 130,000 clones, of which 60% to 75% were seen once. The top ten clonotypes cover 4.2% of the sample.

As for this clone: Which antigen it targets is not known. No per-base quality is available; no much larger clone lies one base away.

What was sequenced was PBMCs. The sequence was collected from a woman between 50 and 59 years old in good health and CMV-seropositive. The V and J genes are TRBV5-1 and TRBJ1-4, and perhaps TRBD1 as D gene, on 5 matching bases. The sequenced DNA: TGCGCCAGCAGCCGAAGACAGAATAATGAAAAACTGTTTTTT. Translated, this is CASSRRQNNEKLFF.